These T cell receptor beta chains were read from a single sample in a study of T cells and Merkel cell carcinoma outcomes. Measured with immunoSEQ multiplex PCR; TCRdb has only the in-frame clones, and not every one. The top ten clones hold approximately 1.7% of a sample with about 2,100 clones, roughly 92% of them seen once. The sequenced sample consisted of tumor tissue from Merkel cell carcinoma. These receptors all stem from a human donor with Merkel cell carcinoma. Each CDR3 is given with its conserved first and last residue. A D gene is named only where the DNA matches it firmly. Size is omitted from some rows. Given values are once, few, many or a class for expanded clones.

d_call clone_size j_call v_call cdr3_nt cdr3_aa
TRBD1 NA TRBJ2-3 TRBV6-5 TGTGCCAGCAGTTTACAGGGGGTCGAAGATACGCAGTATTTT CASSLQGVEDTQYF
NA NA TRBJ1-5 TRBV6-5 TGTGCCAGCAGTCTCCTCAGCGTTGGGCGCCAGCATTTT CASSLLSVGRQHF
NA NA TRBJ2-7 TRBV6-5 TGTGCCAGCAGTTACTCCGCGACAGCCATCGAGCAGTACTTC CASSYSATAIEQYF
TRBD2 few TRBJ2-7 TRBV27 TGTGCCAGCAGTTGGACTAGCGGGAGTTACGAGCAGTACTTC CASSWTSGSYEQYF
NA once TRBJ1-1 TRBV5-6 TGTGCCAGTAGTTTAGGCAGTGAAGCTTTCTTT CASSLGSEAFF
NA NA TRBJ2-5 TRBV20-1 TGCAGTGCTAACCTCGGAGAGACCCAGTACTTC CSANLGETQYF
NA NA TRBJ2-3 TRBV9 TGTGCCAGCAGCGTAGCAGGCACAGATACGCAGTATTTT CASSVAGTDTQYF
NA NA TRBJ2-1 TRBV7-9 TGTGCCAGCAGCTCCCGGGACGACTTCTACAATGAGCAGTTCTTC CASSSRDDFYNEQFF
TRBD2 NA TRBJ2-7 TRBV4-2 TGTGCCAGCAGCCAAGTGGGAAGGGGAGGGGACGAGCAGTACTTC CASSQVGRGGDEQYF
NA NA TRBJ2-1 TRBV25-1 TGTGCCAGCAGTGACCTCGGACACCACAATGAGCAGTTCTTC CASSDLGHHNEQFF
NA NA TRBJ1-4 TRBV30 TGTGCCTGGAGCGGAAGCATTAATGAAAAACTGTTTTTT CAWSGSINEKLFF
NA NA TRBJ1-2 TRBV9 TGTGCCAGCACGCACGGCAGGACGAATAACTATGGCTACACCTTC CASTHGRTNNYGYTF
NA NA TRBJ2-7 TRBV27 TGTGCCAGCAGTTTCCTCACTAGGGGGGGGGAGCAGTACTTC CASSFLTRGGEQYF
NA NA TRBJ2-3 TRBV18 TGTGCCAGCTCACCTGGCGGGGGCACAGATACGCAGTATTTT CASSPGGGTDTQYF
NA NA TRBJ2-5 TRBV2 TGTGCCAGCAGTGTATTGCGGGGTAAAGAGACCCAGTACTTC CASSVLRGKETQYF
NA NA TRBJ1-1 TRBV6-1 TGTGCCAGCAGTTTTAGGGACACTGAAGCTTTCTTT CASSFRDTEAFF
NA once TRBJ1-1 TRBV13 TGTGCCAGCAGCCGTCGCGCCACTCTACAAAACACTGAAACTTTCTTT CASSRRATLQNTETFF
TRBD1 NA TRBJ2-5 TRBV7-2 TGTGCCAGCAGCTTAAACAGGGGGACAGAGACCCAGTACTTC CASSLNRGTETQYF
NA NA TRBJ2-1 TRBV27 TGTGCCAGCAGTCTTGCTGTTAACAATGAGCAGTTCTTC CASSLAVNNEQFF
TRBD1 NA TRBJ1-4 TRBV19 TGTGCCAGTAGAGAAGGGGGCAGGGAAAAACTGTTTTTT CASREGGREKLFF
NA NA TRBJ1-5 TRBV5-6 TGTGCCAGCAGCTCTGGACGGAGCAATCAGCCCCAGCATTTT CASSSGRSNQPQHF
TRBD1 NA TRBJ2-7 TRBV11-2 TGTGCCAGCAGCAACCTCGGGACAGCGCCCTACGAGCAGTACTTC CASSNLGTAPYEQYF
NA NA TRBJ1-2 TRBV27 TGTGCCAGCAGTTTAGGAGGGGAGGGCTATGGCTACACCTTC CASSLGGEGYGYTF
NA NA TRBJ2-1 TRBV28 TGTGCCAGCGGGGACTCCGATCCCTACAATGAGCAGTTCTTC CASGDSDPYNEQFF
NA NA TRBJ1-5 TRBV2 TGTGCCAGCAGTGCAAACTTAAATCAGCCCCAGCATTTT CASSANLNQPQHF
NA NA TRBJ2-3 TRBV10-3 TGTGCCATCAGTGACACAGATACGCAGTATTTT CAISDTDTQYF
TRBD1 NA TRBJ2-7 TRBV5-1 TGCGCCAGCACCCCGGGACAGGGAAAGAACGAGCAGTACTTC CASTPGQGKNEQYF
NA NA TRBJ2-1 TRBV4-1 TGCGCCAGCAGCCAGTCCGGGAGTGGCTACAATGAGCAGTTCTTC CASSQSGSGYNEQFF
NA once TRBJ2-2 TRBV5-4 TGTGCCAGCAGTCAAGACGGTGCGAACACCGGGGAGCTGTTTTTT CASSQDGANTGELFF
NA NA TRBJ1-2 TRBV15 TGTGCCACCAGCGAAAGCAGGGGTTACTATGGCTACACCTTC CATSESRGYYGYTF
NA NA TRBJ1-4 TRBV11-1 TGTGCCAGCAGCTTAGTCTCGGATGCTAATGAAAAACTGTTTTTT CASSLVSDANEKLFF
NA NA TRBJ1-1 TRBV7-9 TGTGCCAGCAGCGGCCGTACAGTTAGTAACACTGAAGCTTTCTTT CASSGRTVSNTEAFF
TRBD2 few TRBJ2-1 TRBV5-4 TGTGCCAGCAGCTCAAAAACTCTAGCGGGAGGGCATTACAATGAGCAGTTCTTC CASSSKTLAGGHYNEQFF
NA NA TRBJ1-1 TRBV30 TGTGCCTGGAGTAAGGGGGTCACTGAAGCTTTCTTT CAWSKGVTEAFF
NA NA TRBJ2-7 TRBV5-1 TGCGCCAGCAGCGTGGAGTCTTGGGGAATCTACGAGCAGTACTTC CASSVESWGIYEQYF
TRBD2 once TRBJ2-3 TRBV19 TGTGCCAGTAGTTCCGGGACTAGCGGGAGCGCAGATACGCAGTATTTT CASSSGTSGSADTQYF
TRBD2 once TRBJ2-7 TRBV10-3 TGTGCCATCGGGACTAGCGGTACCAGCTCCTACGAGCAGTACTTC CAIGTSGTSSYEQYF
TRBD1 NA TRBJ1-1 TRBV9 TGTGCCAGCAGCGTTGGACAGGGAGTGAACGCTGAAGCTTTCTTT CASSVGQGVNAEAFF
TRBD2 NA TRBJ2-5 TRBV5-1 TGCGCCAGCAGCTCACAGCGGGAGGGCCTGGAGACCCAGTACTTC CASSSQREGLETQYF
NA NA TRBJ1-4 TRBV4-2 TGTGCCAGCAGCCAAGCAGGGTTCGGACTCGGGGAAAAACTGTTTTTT CASSQAGFGLGEKLFF
NA few TRBJ2-7 TRBV7-9 TGTGCCAGCAGCTTAGCTTTGGCAGAGGACTACGAGCAGTACTTC CASSLALAEDYEQYF
NA NA TRBJ1-5 TRBV11-2 TGTGCCAGCAGCTTAGTCCCCCAGCAGCCCCAGCATTTT CASSLVPQQPQHF
NA NA TRBJ2-7 TRBV27 TGTGCCACCAAGGGGGGAGACCGCTACGAGCAGTACTTC CATKGGDRYEQYF
TRBD2 once TRBJ2-1 TRBV2 TGTGCCAGCAGTGAGGGACTAGCGGGAGCTAATGAGCAGTTCTTC CASSEGLAGANEQFF
TRBD2 NA TRBJ2-1 TRBV11-2 TGTGCCAGCAGCTTAGGGGGACTAGCGGGAGTAAATGAGCAGTTCTTC CASSLGGLAGVNEQFF
NA NA TRBJ2-7 TRBV25-1 TGTGCCAGCTCGGGACTTCGGACGTGGGAGCAGTACTTC CASSGLRTWEQYF
NA NA TRBJ2-7 TRBV7-8 TGTGCCAGCAGCTTAGTCGGGCGGGATAAGCACGAGCAGTACTTC CASSLVGRDKHEQYF
TRBD1 NA TRBJ1-2 TRBV2 TGTGCCAGCAGTGCAGGGACAGGAGACTATGGCTACACCTTC CASSAGTGDYGYTF
NA NA TRBJ1-5 TRBV28 TGTGCCAGCACCCCCGTGGGGGGGGGTCAGCCCCAGCATTTT CASTPVGGGQPQHF
TRBD2 NA TRBJ2-1 TRBV4-1 TGCGCCAGCAGCCAATTAGGGACTAGCCTCAATGAGCAGTTCTTC CASSQLGTSLNEQFF
TRBD1 few TRBJ1-1 TRBV15 TGTGCCACCAGCATGGACAGGGGGAGAGCTGAAGCTTTCTTT CATSMDRGRAEAFF
NA NA TRBJ1-4 TRBV6-6 TGTGCCAGCAGTTACTCGAGGGTACCTAATGAAAAACTGTTTTTT CASSYSRVPNEKLFF
NA NA TRBJ2-5 TRBV9 TGTGCCAGCAGCGTAACAGGGATCGGAGAGACCCAGTACTTC CASSVTGIGETQYF